Each of the 18 T cell receptor beta chains below was sequenced from the same sample in a study of blood T cell repertoires in COVID-19. Assay used: immunoSEQ multiplex PCR; TCRdb lists only in-frame clones, some missing. In the table there are 150,000 to 200,000 clones, 80% to 90% of which are singletons. Sequencing input: peripheral blood. Source of these receptors: a middle-aged man with active or convalescent COVID-19.

This clone was counted between two and nine times. J is TRBJ1-5 and V is TRBV3-1 (or the pseudogene TRBV3-2), with D uncertain. This CDR3 spans 12 amino acids. V was cut by 0 bases and J by 7 bases, with 4 bases left in between. Germline-derived CDR1 and CDR2 are LGHDT and YNNKEL (reference sequence). CDR3 in amino acids: CASSQDRQPQHF. CDR3 coding DNA: TGTGCCAGCAGCCAAGACAGGCAGCCCCAGCATTTT.

CDR3 in DNA: TGTGCCAGCAGCTTTAGCGGGGGAAATGCGGATACGCAGTATTTT. Translating gives CASSFSGGNADTQYF. The chain uses TRBV5-6 and TRBJ2-3; 9 nucleotides agree with TRBD2. Germline-derived CDR1 and CDR2 are SGHDT and YYEEEE. This CDR3 has 15 amino acids. After removal of 2 bases from V and 6 bases from J, the junction contained 7 bases not matched to a gene.

J is TRBJ1-2 and V is TRBV19; D is unresolved. Germline values: CDR1 LNHDA, CDR2 SQIVND (reference sequence). This CDR3 has 13 residues. Trimming left V 6 bases short and J 7 bases short, with 15 bases between. For the CDR3, the DNA is TGTGCCAGTAGCTCCCGGGAGGGATTTGGCTACACCTTC. Protein sequence: CASSSREGFGYTF.

The V and J genes are TRBV2 and TRBJ1-6; D possibly corresponds to TRBD1 (5 bases). V was cut by 11 bases and J by 9 bases, with 17 bases left in between. The CDR3 length is 13 residues. Germline V gene sequence: CDR1 SNHLY, CDR2 FYNNEI. CDR3 nucleotide sequence: TGTGCCTCGGGGGTTTCTCCGGCTTCACCCCTCCACTTT. It translates to CASGVSPASPLHF. The variable domain in full, completed from reference TRBV2 and TRBJ1-6, reads EPEVTQTPSHQVTQMGQEVILRCVPISNHLYFYWYRQILGQKVEFLVSFYNNEISEKSEIFDDQFSVERPDGSNFTLKIRSTKLEDSAMYFCASGVSPASPLHFGNGTRLTVT.

This chain connects TRBV6-1 to TRBJ1-1, with D perhaps matching TRBD1 (5 bases). The CDR3 is 14 residues long. Per germline, CDR1 MNHNS and CDR2 SASEGT. Trimming removed 2 bases from V and 2 bases from J, with 9 bases in between. CDR3 sequence reads: CASSESGGNTEAFF. The DNA for the CDR3 is TGTGCCAGCAGTGAAAGCGGGGGAAACACTGAAGCTTTCTTT.

This rearrangement joins TRBV30 to TRBJ1-2; the D gene is possibly TRBD1 (5 bases). The CDR3 has 12 amino acids. Trimming stripped 5 bases from V and 0 bases from J, with 7 bases between. Germline-derived CDR1 and CDR2 are GTSNPN and SVGIG (reference sequence). Written as DNA, the CDR3 is TGTGCCTGGGACAGACCTAACTATGGCTACACCTTC. It is translated as CAWDRPNYGYTF.

Points on this clone: One junction end disagrees with the germline gene, perhaps due to a read error. The chain links TRBV7-7 to TRBJ2-3; TRBD1 aligns across 8 bases. The CDR3 sequence is 15 residues long. Germline values: CDR1 SSHAT, CDR2 FNYEAQ (reference sequence). CDR3 in amino acids: CASSSGTGLTDTQYF. The CDR3 DNA reads as TGTGCTAGCAGCTCAGGGACAGGACTCACAGATACGCAGTATTTT.

This sequence joins TRBV6-6 and TRBJ1-5; 7 bases fit TRBD1. Germline values: CDR1 MNHNY, CDR2 SVGAGI (reference sequence). Trimming cost V 1 base and J 5 bases; bases outside gene matches: 5. The CDR3 totals 15 residues. CDR3 sequence: CASSYFRQGDQPQHF. Written as DNA, the CDR3 is TGTGCCAGCAGTTACTTCCGACAGGGAGATCAGCCCCAGCATTTT.

The chain combines TRBV4-1 with TRBJ1-5, with D hard to call. This CDR3 contains 15 residues. Germline CDR1 is MGHRA and CDR2 is YSYEKL. Trimming cost V 0 bases and J 3 bases, with 9 bases left between them. The CDR3 loop is CASSQDQVLNQPQHF. CDR3 sequence (DNA): TGCGCCAGCAGCCAAGATCAGGTACTCAATCAGCCCCAGCATTTT.

The rearrangement links TRBV2 to TRBJ2-3; TRBD1 matches at 9 bases. Germline V gives CDR1 SNHLY, CDR2 FYNNEI. V gave up 5 bases and J gave up 4 bases; unmatched junction bases: 4. This CDR3 has 14 amino acids. The CDR3 region is CASSWDRAADTQYF. In DNA, the CDR3 is TGTGCCAGCAGTTGGGACAGGGCGGCAGATACGCAGTATTTT.

The chain combines TRBV6-2 or TRBV6-3 with TRBJ1-2, with D perhaps matching TRBD1 (5 bases). This CDR3 comprises 15 residues. CDR1 and CDR2 from the germline V gene are MNHEY and SVGEGT. Trimming removed 0 bases at V and 4 bases at J, with 12 bases between. CDR3: CASSYSDSAFYGYTF. CDR3 DNA: TGTGCCAGCAGTTACTCTGACAGCGCATTCTATGGCTACACCTTC.

The CDR3 loop is CASSLRVLGTGELFF. CDR3 coding DNA: TGTGCCAGCAGCCTGAGGGTGTTGGGCACCGGGGAGCTGTTTTTT. The rearrangement joins TRBV5-6 to TRBJ2-2, with D possibly being TRBD2 (5 bases). The CDR3 sequence is 15 residues long. The V end lost 4 bases, the J end lost 4 bases, and 14 bases lay between the germline ends. Germline V CDR1 and CDR2: SGHDT, YYEEEE.

V usage is TRBV11-2 and J usage is TRBJ1-1, with D perhaps TRBD1 (5 bases). This CDR3 has 13 amino acids. Germline V lookup: CDR1 SGHAT, CDR2 FQNNGV. Trimming shortened V by 8 bases and J by 8 bases, and 18 bases separated the two germline ends. The CDR3 sequence: CASVQNWGLEAFF. The CDR3 bases are TGTGCCAGCGTTCAGAACTGGGGCTTAGAAGCTTTCTTT.

The chain joins TRBV6-1 to TRBJ1-1; TRBD1 might be the D (6 bases). This CDR3 region has 14 residues. The V and J ends lost 2 bases and 7 bases respectively, with 14 bases between them. Germline CDR1 is MNHNS and CDR2 is SASEGT. Here the CDR3 DNA reads TGTGCCAGCAGTGAACGGCGCGGGGGCCTTGAAGCTTTCTTT. The encoded protein is CASSERRGGLEAFF.

V and J are TRBV5-5 and TRBJ1-2; D call uncertain. The germline CDR1 and CDR2 sequences are SGHKS and YYEKEE (reference sequence). The CDR3 extends over 13 amino acids. Trimming removed 0 bases from V and 7 bases from J, with 10 bases in between. Here the CDR3 reads CASSLVEGGGYTF. As DNA, the CDR3 is TGTGCCAGCAGCTTGGTGGAGGGCGGTGGCTACACCTTC.

The V call is TRBV29-1, the J call TRBJ2-7; TRBD2 aligns across 11 bases. The germline V gene encodes CDR1 SQVTM and CDR2 ANQGSEA. The CDR3 consists of 15 residues. Losses at the gene ends were 7 bases for V and 6 bases for J; bases not matched to a gene: 14. The CDR3 nucleotides are TGCAGCGCAGGACTAGCGGGCCAGGGGGCCCGCGAGCAGTACTTC. This gives the protein CSAGLAGQGAREQYF.

This clone occurred a few times. This sequence joins TRBV4-2 and TRBJ1-6; D uncertain. Germline V gene data show CDR1 as LGHNA and CDR2 as YNFKEQ. The CDR3 is 15 residues long. Trimming took 0 bases from V and 8 from J, leaving 11 bases between them. The CDR3 loop is CASSQDLYGDSPLHF. Here the CDR3 DNA reads TGTGCCAGCAGCCAAGATCTTTATGGAGATTCACCCCTCCACTTT.

V and J are TRBV2 and TRBJ2-3; TRBD2 agrees at 11 bases. The germline CDR1 and CDR2 sequences are SNHLY and FYNNEI. The CDR3 has 15 amino acids. The junction had 3 bases not matched to a gene; V was cut back by 5 bases and J by 2 bases. CDR3 DNA: TGTGCCAGCAGTCTAGCGGGGGGACCCACAGATACGCAGTATTTT. As protein: CASSLAGGPTDTQYF.